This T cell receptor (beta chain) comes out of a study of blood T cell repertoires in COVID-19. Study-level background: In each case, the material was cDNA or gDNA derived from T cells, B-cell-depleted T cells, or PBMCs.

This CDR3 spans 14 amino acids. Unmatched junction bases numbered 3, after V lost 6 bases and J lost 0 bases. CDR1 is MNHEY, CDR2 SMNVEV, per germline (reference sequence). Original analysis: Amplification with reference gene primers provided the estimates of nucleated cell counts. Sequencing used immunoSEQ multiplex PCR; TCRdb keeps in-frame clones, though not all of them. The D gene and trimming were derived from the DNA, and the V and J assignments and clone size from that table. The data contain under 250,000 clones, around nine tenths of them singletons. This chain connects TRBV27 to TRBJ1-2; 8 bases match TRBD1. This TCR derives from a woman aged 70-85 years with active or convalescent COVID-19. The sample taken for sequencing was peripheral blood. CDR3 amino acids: CASRLTGANYGYTF. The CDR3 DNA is TGTGCCAGCAGGCTGACAGGGGCTAACTATGGCTACACCTTC.